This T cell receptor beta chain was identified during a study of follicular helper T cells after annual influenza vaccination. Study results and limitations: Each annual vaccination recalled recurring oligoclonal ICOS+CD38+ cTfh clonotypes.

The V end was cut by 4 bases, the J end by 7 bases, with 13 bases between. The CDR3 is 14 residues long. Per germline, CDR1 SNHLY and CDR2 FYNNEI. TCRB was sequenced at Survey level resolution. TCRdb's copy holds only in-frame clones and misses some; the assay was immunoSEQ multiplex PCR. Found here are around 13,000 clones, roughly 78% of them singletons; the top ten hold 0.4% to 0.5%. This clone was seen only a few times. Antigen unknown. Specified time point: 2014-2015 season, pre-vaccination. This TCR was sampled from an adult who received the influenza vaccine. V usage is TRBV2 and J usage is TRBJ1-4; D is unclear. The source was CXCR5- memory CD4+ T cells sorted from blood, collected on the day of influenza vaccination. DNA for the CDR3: TGTGCCAGCAGTGTGGAAGGGTCGGGTGAAAAACTGTTTTTT. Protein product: CASSVEGSGEKLFF. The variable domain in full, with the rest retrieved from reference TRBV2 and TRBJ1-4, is EPEVTQTPSHQVTQMGQEVILRCVPISNHLYFYWYRQILGQKVEFLVSFYNNEISEKSEIFDDQFSVERPDGSNFTLKIRSTKLEDSAMYFCASSVEGSGEKLFFGSGTQLSVL.